These 19 T cell receptor beta chains originate from one sample sequenced in a study of Ad26.COV2.S vaccination and SARS-CoV-2 variants (dated by TCRdb to about 2021). Library generation was performed with the immunoSEQ multiplex PCR assay. TCRdb's version of the immuneACCESS table is confined to in-frame rearrangements and falls short of the full clone set. An unresolved V gene accounts for under half of the shortfall where checked; the remainder is of unknown origin. Within this sample are roughly 400,000 clones, with roughly 91% of them counted one time only. The ten largest clones add up to about 4.5% of the sample. This specimen's treatment or condition label, interpreted: approximately 18 received Ad26.COV2.S at low or high dose, single or two shots; about 5 received placebo; per-sample allocation not given. Repertoires of vaccine and placebo recipients were sequenced from samples taken on day 63 after the first injection.

Specimen: peripheral blood, collected in a trial of Ad26.COV2.S vaccine versus placebo. The receptors were sampled from a person aged 18-65 years who received the Ad26.COV2.S COVID-19 vaccine or a placebo.

The chain joins TRBV20-1 to TRBJ2-5, with D perhaps TRBD1 or TRBD2 (6 bases each). V gave up 4 bases and J gave up 6 bases, with 9 bases separating them. The CDR3 sequence is 11 residues long. The germline CDR1 and CDR2 sequences are DFQATT and SNEGSKA (reference sequence). Here the CDR3 DNA reads TGCAGTGCTACACGGGGGCAGACCCAGTACTTC. Its protein is CSATRGQTQYF.

This sequence joins TRBV18 and TRBJ2-3; 10 nucleotides agree with TRBD2. The V gene end was trimmed by 8 bases and the J gene end by 1 base; junction bases not matched to a gene: 12. The CDR3 totals 17 residues. Germline lookup yields CDR1 KGHSH and CDR2 LQKENI. CDR3 in amino acids: CASAGLAGVGGTDTQYF. The CDR3 DNA is TGTGCCAGCGCGGGGCTAGCGGGAGTTGGGGGCACAGATACGCAGTATTTT.

This clone was seen a single time. Other DNA sequences in the sample encode the same CDR3. This chain uses TRBV9 with TRBJ2-1; the D gene is possibly TRBD2 (6 bases). Trimming removed 2 bases from V and 6 bases from J, with 6 bases in between. CDR1 SGDLS and CDR2 YYNGEE come from the germline V gene. The CDR3 has 12 residues. The CDR3 reads CASSVSGNEQFF. The CDR3 DNA sequence: TGTGCCAGCAGCGTTAGCGGCAATGAGCAGTTCTTC.

This chain connects TRBV7-2 to TRBJ1-2; the D gene is possibly TRBD1 (5 bases). Trimming shortened V by 2 bases and J by 6 bases, and 13 bases separated the two germline ends. CDR3 length: 14 amino acids. CDR1 SGHTA and CDR2 FQGNSA come from the germline V gene. In DNA, the CDR3 is TGTGCCAGCAGCTTATTGAGGACACGTCATGGCTACACCTTC. Protein sequence: CASSLLRTRHGYTF.

The chain is built from TRBV11-2 and TRBJ2-1; no definite D call. Trimming took off 3 bases at V and 1 base at J, with 16 bases between the two ends. CDR3 length: 17 amino acids. Germline CDR1 reads SGHAT; CDR2 reads FQNNGV. This chain's CDR3 is CASSFRVFVESYNEQFF. Written as DNA, the CDR3 is TGTGCCAGCAGCTTTCGGGTTTTTGTTGAGTCCTACAATGAGCAGTTCTTC.

The V and J genes are TRBV4-3 and TRBJ2-6, with D possibly TRBD1 on 6 matching bases. The germline CDR1 and CDR2 sequences are LGHNA and YSLEER. CDR3 length: 17 amino acids. V was clipped by 4 bases and J by 3 bases, with 16 bases between them. The CDR3 sequence is CASSPTAGVGGANVLTF. CDR3 sequence (DNA): TGCGCCAGCAGCCCCACAGCAGGGGTCGGTGGGGCCAACGTCCTGACTTTC.

The CDR3 DNA reads as TGTGCCAGCAGTTATCGAACAGACCCCTACGAGCAGTACTTC. Protein: CASSYRTDPYEQYF. This chain joins TRBV6-6 and TRBJ2-7; D remains unclear. The V gene's germline CDR1 is MNHNY and CDR2 SVGAGI (reference sequence). The CDR3 runs to 14 residues. Trimming cost V 3 bases and J 2 bases, with 11 bases left between them.

The V gene is TRBV27, the J gene TRBJ2-3; TRBD2 matches at 10 bases. The CDR3 has 17 residues. The germline CDR1 and CDR2 sequences are MNHEY and SMNVEV (reference sequence). J was trimmed by 2 bases and V by 3 bases; bases with no gene match: 8. Written as DNA, the CDR3 is TGTGCCAGCAGTTTTCGTGGTACTAGCGGGAACACAGATACGCAGTATTTT. Amino acids: CASSFRGTSGNTDTQYF.

The rearrangement joins TRBV6-5 to TRBJ2-1, with a possible D match to TRBD2 (6 bases). Germline CDR1 reads MNHEY; CDR2 reads SVGAGI. The CDR3 is 11 residues long. The CDR3 nucleotides are TGTGCAACAAACGGGGGCAATGAGCAGTTCTTC. Protein sequence: CATNGGNEQFF.

The rearrangement links TRBV6-5 to TRBJ2-7; no definite D call. The CDR3 is 12 residues long. Germline V gene data show CDR1 as MNHEY and CDR2 as SVGAGI. The V end was cut by 4 bases, the J end by 6 bases, with 10 bases between. The chain's CDR3 is CASSSSRSEQYF. The CDR3 DNA follows: TGTGCCAGCAGTTCCTCTAGGAGCGAGCAGTACTTC.

CDR3: CAWSGRRNSYNEQFF. CDR3 nucleotide sequence: TGTGCCTGGAGCGGGCGGCGTAACTCCTACAATGAGCAGTTCTTC. V usage is TRBV30 and J usage is TRBJ2-1; D ambiguous. With 3 bases removed from V and 0 bases from J, the gap between germline ends came to 12 bases. Germline values: CDR1 GTSNPN, CDR2 SVGIG (reference sequence). This CDR3 comprises 15 residues. Drawing the rest from reference TRBV30 and TRBJ2-1, the complete variable domain is SQTIHQWPATLVQPVGSPLSLECTVEGTSNPNLYWYRQAAGRGLQLLFYSVGIGQISSEVPQNLSASRPQDRQFILSSKKLLLSDSGFYLCAWSGRRNSYNEQFFGPGTRLTVL.

The chain uses TRBV7-2 and TRBJ1-4; D perhaps matches TRBD1 (5 bases). Germline V lookup: CDR1 SGHTA, CDR2 FQGNSA. The CDR3 spans 15 residues. V lost 2 bases and J 8 bases, leaving 15 bases between the germline ends. CDR3 nucleotides: TGTGCCAGCAGCTTATTGGGGGTACGGGGGGAAAAACTGTTTTTT. Residues: CASSLLGVRGEKLFF.

The V gene is TRBV29-1, the J gene TRBJ1-2, with D perhaps matching TRBD1 (5 bases). V was trimmed by 4 bases and J by 6 bases, leaving 9 bases between them. This CDR3 is 11 amino acids long. The germline CDR1 and CDR2 sequences are SQVTM and ANQGSEA. The CDR3 sequence: CSVVEGHGYTF. CDR3 sequence (DNA): TGCAGCGTTGTGGAGGGGCATGGCTACACCTTC.

The J gene is TRBJ2-1, the V gene TRBV21-1; TRBD2, as called in the table, went unchecked against the DNA. TRBV21-1 has pseudogene status. This CDR3 has 15 amino acids. CDR3: CARPPLAGPGNEQFF. CDR3 DNA: TGTGCCAGACCACCCCTAGCGGGTCCCGGTAATGAGCAGTTCTTC.

The CDR3, as DNA: TGTGCCAGCATGAACAGGGGGGAGGAAAAACTGTTTTTT. It yields the protein CASMNRGEEKLFF. V is TRBV28 and J is TRBJ1-4, with TRBD1 identical over 8 bases. This CDR3 region has 13 residues. V gave up 7 bases and J gave up 8 bases; unmatched junction bases: 6. Germline loops: CDR1 MDHEN, CDR2 SYDVKM.

This chain links TRBV18 with TRBJ2-2; the D is unclear. Germline CDR1 is KGHSH and CDR2 is LQKENI. V gave up 8 bases and J gave up 3 bases, with 7 bases separating them. The CDR3 has 12 residues. CDR3 in amino acids: CASLPDTGELFF. The CDR3 DNA reads TGTGCCAGCCTCCCGGACACCGGGGAGCTGTTTTTT.

Turning to this clone: This specimen includes other DNA sequences encoding the same CDR3. The chain recombines TRBV28 with TRBJ1-5, with D perhaps matching TRBD1 (5 bases). The CDR3 covers 13 residues. V was shortened by 6 bases and J by 4 bases, with 10 bases between the two germline ends. Germline-derived CDR1 and CDR2 are MDHEN and SYDVKM. CDR3 nucleotides: TGTGCCAGCAGCCGGGACGGGAATCAGCCCCAGCATTTT. It specifies CASSRDGNQPQHF.

The table lists this clone with a count of one. The chain recombines TRBV18 with TRBJ2-5; D unclear. The CDR3 is 16 residues long. Germline loops: CDR1 KGHSH, CDR2 LQKENI. Trimming cost V 2 bases and J 5 bases, with 18 bases left between them. Here the CDR3 reads CASSPMAKSGPETQYF. The CDR3 DNA sequence: TGTGCCAGCTCACCAATGGCGAAGTCAGGTCCGGAGACCCAGTACTTC.

The V call is TRBV7-9, the J call TRBJ2-5; 9 nucleotides match TRBD1. Germline CDR1 SEHNR, CDR2 FQNEAQ (reference sequence). The CDR3 is 15 amino acids. Trimming removed 6 bases from V and 5 bases from J; junction bases left unmatched: 10. The CDR3 nucleotides read TGTGCCAGCAGACGCCGGGGACAGGGTCAGGAGACCCAGTACTTC. This codes for CASRRRGQGQETQYF.